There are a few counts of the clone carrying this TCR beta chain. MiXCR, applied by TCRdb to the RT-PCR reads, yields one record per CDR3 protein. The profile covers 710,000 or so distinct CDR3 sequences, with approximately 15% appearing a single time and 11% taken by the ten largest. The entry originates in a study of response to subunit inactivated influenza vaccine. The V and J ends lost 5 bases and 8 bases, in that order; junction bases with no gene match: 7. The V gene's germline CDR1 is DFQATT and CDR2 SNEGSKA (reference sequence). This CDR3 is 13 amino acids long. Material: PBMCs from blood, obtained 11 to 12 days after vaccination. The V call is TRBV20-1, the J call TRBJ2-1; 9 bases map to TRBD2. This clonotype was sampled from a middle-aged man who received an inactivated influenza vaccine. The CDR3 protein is CSAGTSPNHEQFF. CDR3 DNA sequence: TGCAGTGCTGGGACTAGCCCGAATCATGAGCAGTTCTTC.